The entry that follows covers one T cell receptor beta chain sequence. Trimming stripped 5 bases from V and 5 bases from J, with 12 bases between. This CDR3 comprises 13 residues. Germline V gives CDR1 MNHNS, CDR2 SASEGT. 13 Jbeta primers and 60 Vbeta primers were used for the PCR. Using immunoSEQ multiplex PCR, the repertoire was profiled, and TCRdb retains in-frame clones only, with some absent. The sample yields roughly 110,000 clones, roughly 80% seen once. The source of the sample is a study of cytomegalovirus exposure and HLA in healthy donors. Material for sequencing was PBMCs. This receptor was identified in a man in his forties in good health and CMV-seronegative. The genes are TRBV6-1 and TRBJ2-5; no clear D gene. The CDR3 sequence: CASSLDTLETQYF. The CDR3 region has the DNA TGTGCCAGCAGTCTCGACACCCTTGAGACCCAGTACTTC.